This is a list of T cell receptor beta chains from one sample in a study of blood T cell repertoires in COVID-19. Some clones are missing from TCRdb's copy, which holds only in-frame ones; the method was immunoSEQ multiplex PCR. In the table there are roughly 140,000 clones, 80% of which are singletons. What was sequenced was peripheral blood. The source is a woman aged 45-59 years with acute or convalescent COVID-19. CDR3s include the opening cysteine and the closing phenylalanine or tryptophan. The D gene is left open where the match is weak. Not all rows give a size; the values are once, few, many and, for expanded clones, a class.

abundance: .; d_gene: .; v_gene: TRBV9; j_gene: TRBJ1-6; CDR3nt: TGTGCCAGCAGCGCCCTAACAGGAGTCCTCTCACCCCTCCACTTT; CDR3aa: CASSALTGVLSPLHF
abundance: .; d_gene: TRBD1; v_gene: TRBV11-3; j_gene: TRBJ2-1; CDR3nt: TGTGCCAGCAGCTCCGGGACAGGAGGCTACAATGAGCAGTTCTTC; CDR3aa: CASSSGTGGYNEQFF
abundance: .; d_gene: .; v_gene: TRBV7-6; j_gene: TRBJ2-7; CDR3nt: TGTGCCAGCAGCTTATGGCCCGACAGGCCCTACGAGCAGTACTTC; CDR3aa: CASSLWPDRPYEQYF
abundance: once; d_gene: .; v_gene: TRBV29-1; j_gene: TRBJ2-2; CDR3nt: TGCAGCGGTCGAATCAGGGCCAACACCGGGGAGCTGTTTTTT; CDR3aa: CSGRIRANTGELFF
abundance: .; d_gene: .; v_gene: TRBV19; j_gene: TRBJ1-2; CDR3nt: TGTGCCAGTAGGGGAATGGGGGGGAACTATGGCTACACCTTC; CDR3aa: CASRGMGGNYGYTF
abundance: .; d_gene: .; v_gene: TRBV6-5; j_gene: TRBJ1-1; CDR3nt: TGTGCCAGCAGAGACGACTCGGCTTTCTTT; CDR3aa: CASRDDSAFF
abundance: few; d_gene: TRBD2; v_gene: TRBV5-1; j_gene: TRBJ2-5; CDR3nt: TGCGCCAGCAGCTTATCGACTAGCGGACAAGAGACCCAGTACTTC; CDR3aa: CASSLSTSGQETQYF
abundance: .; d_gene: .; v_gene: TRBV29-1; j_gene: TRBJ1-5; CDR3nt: TGCAGCGTTGTGGGGGGGGTCAATCAGCCCCAGCATTTT; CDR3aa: CSVVGGVNQPQHF
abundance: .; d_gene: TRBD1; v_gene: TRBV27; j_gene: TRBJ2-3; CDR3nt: TGTGCCAGCAGGGCCGGGACAGGGGCTGATCTTGCGCAGTATTTT; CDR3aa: CASRAGTGADLAQYF
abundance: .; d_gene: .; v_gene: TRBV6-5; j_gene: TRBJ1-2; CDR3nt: TGTGCCAGCAGTCCTCGGGACATCTATGGCTACACCTTC; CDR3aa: CASSPRDIYGYTF
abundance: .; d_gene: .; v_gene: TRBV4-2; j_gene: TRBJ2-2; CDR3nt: TGTGCCAGCAGCCCCAGCGAGGGGGAACTGAACACCGGGGAGCTGTTTTTT; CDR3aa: CASSPSEGELNTGELFF
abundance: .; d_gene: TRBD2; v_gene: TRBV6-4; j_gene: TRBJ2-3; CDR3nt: TGTGCCAGCAGTGAACGGGGGGGTACAAGCACAGATACGCAGTATTTT; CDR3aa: CASSERGGTSTDTQYF
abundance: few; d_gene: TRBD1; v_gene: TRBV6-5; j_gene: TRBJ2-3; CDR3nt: TGTGCCAGCAGTCTTACAGGGGACAGCACAGATACGCAGTATTTT; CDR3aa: CASSLTGDSTDTQYF
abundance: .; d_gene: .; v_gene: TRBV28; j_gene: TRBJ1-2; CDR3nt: TGTGCCAGCAGTTTTGGCTCCCCTAGCGGCTACACCTTC; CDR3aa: CASSFGSPSGYTF
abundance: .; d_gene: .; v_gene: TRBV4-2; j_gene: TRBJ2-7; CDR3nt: TGTGCCAGCAGCCTATTAACGGGAGACGAGCAGTACTTC; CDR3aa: CASSLLTGDEQYF
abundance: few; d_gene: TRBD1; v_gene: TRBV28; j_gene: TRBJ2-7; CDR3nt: TGTGCCAGCAGTTGGGACAGACGACGGGTATCCTACGAGCAGTACTTC; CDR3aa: CASSWDRRRVSYEQYF
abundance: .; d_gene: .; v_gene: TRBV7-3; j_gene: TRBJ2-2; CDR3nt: TGTGCCAGCAGCTCACTCACCACCGGGGAGCTGTTTTTT; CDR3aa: CASSSLTTGELFF
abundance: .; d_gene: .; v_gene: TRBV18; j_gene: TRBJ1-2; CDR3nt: TGTGCCAGCTCACCAGGAGATCCACCAAGCTACACCTTC; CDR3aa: CASSPGDPPSYTF
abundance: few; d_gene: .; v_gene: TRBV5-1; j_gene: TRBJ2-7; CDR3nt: TGCGCCAGCAGCTTTGAGAATCCTAACGAGCAGTACTTC; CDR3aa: CASSFENPNEQYF
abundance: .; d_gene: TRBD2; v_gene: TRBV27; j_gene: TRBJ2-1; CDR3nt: TGTGCCAGCAGTTCTAGCGGGGAGGCCCCCTTCTTC; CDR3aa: CASSSSGEAPFF
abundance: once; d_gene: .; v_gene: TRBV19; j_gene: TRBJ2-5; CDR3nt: TGTGCCAGTAGTCGGTCTAGGACAGTCCAAGAGACCCAGTACTTC; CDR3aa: CASSRSRTVQETQYF
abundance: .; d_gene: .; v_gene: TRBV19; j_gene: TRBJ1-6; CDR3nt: TGTGCCAGTAGCAACAGGGTTTCTAATTCACCCCTCCACTTT; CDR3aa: CASSNRVSNSPLHF
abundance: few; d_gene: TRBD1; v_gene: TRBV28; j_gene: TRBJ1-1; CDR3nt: TGTGCCAGCAGTGGCTTGGGACAGGGTGACTACGCTGAAGCTTTCTTT; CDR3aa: CASSGLGQGDYAEAFF
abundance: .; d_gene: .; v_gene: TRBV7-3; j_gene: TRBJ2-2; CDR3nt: TGTGCCAGCAGCCCAGGTTCGGAGCTGTTTTTT; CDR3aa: CASSPGSELFF
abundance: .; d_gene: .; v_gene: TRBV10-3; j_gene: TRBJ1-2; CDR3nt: TGTGCCATCAGTGGGGACTCCGAAAGGGGCTACACCTTC; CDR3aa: CAISGDSERGYTF
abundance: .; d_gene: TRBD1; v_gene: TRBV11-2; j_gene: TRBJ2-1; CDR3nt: TGTGCCAGCAGCCCGCGACAGGGTGGTAATGAGCAGTTCTTC; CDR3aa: CASSPRQGGNEQFF
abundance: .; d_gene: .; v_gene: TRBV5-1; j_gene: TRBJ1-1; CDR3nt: TGCGCCAGCAGCTTAAGCGGGGGGAACACTGAAGCTTTCTTT; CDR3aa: CASSLSGGNTEAFF
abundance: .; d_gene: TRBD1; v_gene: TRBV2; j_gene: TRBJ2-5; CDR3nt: TGTGCCAGCACCAGGACAGGGCAAGAGACCCAGTACTTC; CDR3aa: CASTRTGQETQYF
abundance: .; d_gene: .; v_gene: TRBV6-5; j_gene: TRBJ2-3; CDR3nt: TGTGCCAGCAGTTACTCCGGGTCGAGGGATACGCAGTATTTT; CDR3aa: CASSYSGSRDTQYF
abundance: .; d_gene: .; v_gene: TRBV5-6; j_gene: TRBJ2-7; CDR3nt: TGTGCCAGCAGCTTACGAGGTTCCGAGCAGTACTTC; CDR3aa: CASSLRGSEQYF
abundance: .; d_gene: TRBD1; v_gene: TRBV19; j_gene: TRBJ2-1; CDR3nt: TGTGCCAGTAGTATTGCAGGGGGCGTTTACAATGAGCAGTTCTTC; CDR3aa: CASSIAGGVYNEQFF
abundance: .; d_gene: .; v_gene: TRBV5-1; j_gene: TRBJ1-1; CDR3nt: TGCGCCAGCAGCCCGAGGACGGGATCTGCTGAAGCTTTCTTT; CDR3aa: CASSPRTGSAEAFF
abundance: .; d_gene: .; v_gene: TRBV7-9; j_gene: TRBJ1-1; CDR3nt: TGTGCCAGCGGTTCCGCGGGGTTAATGAACACTGAAGCTTTCTTT; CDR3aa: CASGSAGLMNTEAFF
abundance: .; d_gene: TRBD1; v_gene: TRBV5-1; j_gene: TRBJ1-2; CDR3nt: TGCGCCAGCAGCATCCAACAGGGGGTATCTGGCTACACCTTC; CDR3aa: CASSIQQGVSGYTF
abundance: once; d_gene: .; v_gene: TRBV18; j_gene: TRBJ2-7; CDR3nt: TGTGCCAGCTCACCCCAGGACACCTCCTACGAGCAGTACTTC; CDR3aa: CASSPQDTSYEQYF
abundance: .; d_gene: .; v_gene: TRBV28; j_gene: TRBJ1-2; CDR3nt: TGTGCCAGCACTTTAGGAGGACGGGGTGGCTACACCTTC; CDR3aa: CASTLGGRGGYTF
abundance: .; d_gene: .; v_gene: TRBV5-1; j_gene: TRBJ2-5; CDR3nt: TGCGCCAGCAGACGAGGGGAGGAAGAGACCCAGTACTTC; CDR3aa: CASRRGEEETQYF
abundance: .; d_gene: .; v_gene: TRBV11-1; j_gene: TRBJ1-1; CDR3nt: TGTGCCAGCAAGAGAATTCAGGGCGACGCTTTCTTT; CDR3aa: CASKRIQGDAFF
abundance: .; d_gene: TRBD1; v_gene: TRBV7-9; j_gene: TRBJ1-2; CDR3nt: TGTGCCAGCAGCCGGACAGGTCTCCCTGGCTACACCTTC; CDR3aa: CASSRTGLPGYTF
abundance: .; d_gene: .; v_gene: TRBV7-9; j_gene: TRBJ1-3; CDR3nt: TGTGCCAGCAGCTTAGATGGCCCTCCTGGAAACACCATATATTTT; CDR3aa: CASSLDGPPGNTIYF
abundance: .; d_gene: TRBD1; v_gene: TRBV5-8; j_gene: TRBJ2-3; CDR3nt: TGTGCCAGCAGTCCCGGACAGGCCAGCACAGATACGCAGTATTTT; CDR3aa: CASSPGQASTDTQYF
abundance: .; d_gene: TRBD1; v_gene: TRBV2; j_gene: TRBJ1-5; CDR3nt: TGTGCCAACGGTCAGGGGGCGGACAATCAGCCCCAGCATTTT; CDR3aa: CANGQGADNQPQHF
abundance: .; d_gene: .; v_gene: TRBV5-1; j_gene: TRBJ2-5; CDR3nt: TGCGCCAGCAGCTTAAGGAGGGGGGGAGAGACCCAGTACTTC; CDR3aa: CASSLRRGGETQYF
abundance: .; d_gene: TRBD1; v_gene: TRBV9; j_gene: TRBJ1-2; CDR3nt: TGTGCCAGCAGCTCACAGGGGTATGGCTACACCTTC; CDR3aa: CASSSQGYGYTF
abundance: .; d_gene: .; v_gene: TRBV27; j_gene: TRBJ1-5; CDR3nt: TGTGCCAGCAGTTTATGGGCGGGGGCTACGAATTATAGCAATCAGCCCCAGCATTTT; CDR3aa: CASSLWAGATNYSNQPQHF
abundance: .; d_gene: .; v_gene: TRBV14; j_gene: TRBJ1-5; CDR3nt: TGTGCCAGCAGCCAATCTTCTAGCAATCAGCCCCAGCATTTT; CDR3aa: CASSQSSSNQPQHF
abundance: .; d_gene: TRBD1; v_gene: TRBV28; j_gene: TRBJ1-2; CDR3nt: TGTGCCAGCAGCCGGGGACAGTTCTATGGCTACACCTTC; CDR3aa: CASSRGQFYGYTF
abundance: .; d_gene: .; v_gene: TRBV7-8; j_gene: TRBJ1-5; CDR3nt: TGTGCCAGCAGCTTACGAGTAGATAGCAATCAGCCCCAGCATTTT; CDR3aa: CASSLRVDSNQPQHF
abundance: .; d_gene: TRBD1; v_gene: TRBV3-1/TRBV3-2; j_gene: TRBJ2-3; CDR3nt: TGTGCCAGCAGGGAACAGGGGTCAGATACGCAGTATTTT; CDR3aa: CASREQGSDTQYF
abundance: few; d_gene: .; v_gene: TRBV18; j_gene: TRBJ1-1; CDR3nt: TGTGCCAGCTCACCAATGGGGACACCCCCTGGCGTCACTGAAGCTTTCTTT; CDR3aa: CASSPMGTPPGVTEAFF